This T cell receptor (beta chain) was captured by sequencing in a study of T cells in Graves' hyperthyroidism and ophthalmopathy. Trimming removed 6 bases from V and 3 bases from J, with 14 bases in between. Germline V gene data show CDR1 as DFQATT and CDR2 as SNEGSKA (reference sequence). This CDR3 is built from 14 residues. Using RNA transcripts as the source, TCR beta CDR3 regions were amplified. The TCR CDR3 was amplified in a first-round RT-PCR using the HTBI primer set. MiXCR was run by TCRdb on the multiplex PCR reads, yielding one entry per CDR3 protein. Of some 350,000 distinct CDR3 sequences detected, approximately 25% appear once; the ten largest clones hold around 67%. There are a few counts of this clonotype.

Sequencing was done on a sample of blood. The source is a man between 45 and 60 years old with Graves' hyperthyroidism. The chain has TRBV20-1 and TRBJ2-2; the D gene is possibly TRBD1 (6 bases). The CDR3 nucleotides are TGCAGTGCCCCCGGGACAATCGACACCGGGGAGCTGTTTTTT. Residues: CSAPGTIDTGELFF.